The 30 T cell receptor beta chains below come from one sample, sequenced in a study of Ad26.COV2.S vaccination and SARS-CoV-2 variants. Assay: immunoSEQ multiplex PCR; the TCRdb copy retains only in-frame clones and omits some. The sample records approximately 300,000 clones, over 80% being singletons. Treatment meaning: about 20 received Ad26.COV2.S at low or high dose, single or two shots; five or six received placebo; per-sample allocation not given. Sampling took place 63 days after the first vaccine or placebo injection. Sequenced material: peripheral blood, taken in a trial of Ad26.COV2.S vaccine versus placebo. Receptor source: a person between 18 and 65 years old who received the Ad26.COV2.S COVID-19 vaccine or a placebo.

The chain combines TRBV3-1 (or the pseudogene TRBV3-2) with TRBJ2-1; TRBD2 matches at 9 bases. Germline loops: CDR1 LGHDT, CDR2 YNNKEL (reference sequence). The CDR3 spans 14 residues. V dropped 3 bases and J dropped 5; count of bases not matched to a gene: 2. This CDR3 is CASSHRGGDNEQFF. CDR3 sequence (DNA): TGTGCCAGCAGCCACCGCGGGGGGGACAATGAGCAGTTCTTC.

This chain uses TRBV5-1 with TRBJ2-7, with D perhaps being TRBD1 or TRBD2 (5 bases each). CDR3 length: 16 amino acids. Trimming stripped 3 bases from V and 6 bases from J, with 22 bases between. Germline V gives CDR1 SGHRS, CDR2 YFSETQ. CDR3 nucleotide sequence: TGCGCCAGCAGCTCCCCGTCCGGGGCCCAAATCGGCGAGCAGTACTTC. Protein product: CASSSPSGAQIGEQYF.

V is TRBV4-2 and J is TRBJ2-3, with D hard to call. The V gene's germline CDR1 is LGHNA and CDR2 YNFKEQ. Trimming cost V 1 base and J 3 bases, with 8 bases left between them. The CDR3 sequence is 14 residues long. The CDR3 nucleotides read TGTGCCAGCAGCCAAGCTAGGGCGACAGATACGCAGTATTTT. Translated, it gives CASSQARATDTQYF.

This clone turned up a few times. A junction end diverges from the germline sequence, so it may reflect a read error. The rearrangement uses TRBV28 and TRBJ2-7, with D perhaps TRBD1 (6 bases). Looked up from germline, CDR1 is MDHEN and CDR2 is SYDVKM. This CDR3 has 13 residues. The CDR3 here is CASSFGGSDEQYF. CDR3 sequence (DNA): TGTGCCAGCAGTTTTGGGGGCTCCGACGAGCAGTACTTC.

V is TRBV24-1 and J is TRBJ2-3; weak D call: TRBD2 (5 bases). V was cut by 4 bases and J by 2 bases, with 12 bases left in between. The length of the CDR3 is 15 residues. Germline V gene lookup returns CDR1 KGHDR and CDR2 SFDVKD. For the CDR3, the DNA is TGTGCCACCAGTGACCCGAACGACTACACAGATACGCAGTATTTT. It encodes CATSDPNDYTDTQYF.

A single count supports this clone. V usage is TRBV2 and J usage is TRBJ2-1; the match to TRBD2 covers 9 bases. The CDR3 spans 15 residues. V was clipped by 2 bases and J by 7 bases; unmatched bases: 6. Germline CDR1 and CDR2: SNHLY and FYNNEI. CDR3 in DNA: TGTGCCAGCAGTGAATCTAGCGGGGCTTTGAATGAGCAGTTCTTC. The encoded protein is CASSESSGALNEQFF.

The chain recombines TRBV6-1 with TRBJ2-1; a weak D match, TRBD1 (6 bases). The V end lost 6 bases, the J end lost 8 bases, and 11 bases lay between the germline ends. This CDR3 region has 12 residues. Looked up from germline, CDR1 is MNHNS and CDR2 is SASEGT. CDR3 sequence reads: CASRPQGYEQFF. The CDR3 DNA sequence: TGTGCCAGCAGACCACAGGGTTATGAGCAGTTCTTC.

The V gene is TRBV7-2, the J gene TRBJ2-7; D tentatively reads TRBD1 or TRBD2 (5 bases each). Germline V gene data show CDR1 as SGHTA and CDR2 as FQGNSA. Trimming pared 6 bases from V and 0 bases from J, leaving 12 bases between. CDR3 length: 14 amino acids. CDR3 in DNA: TGTGCCAGCAGGCCCCGGGGCTCCTCCTACGAGCAGTACTTC. It specifies CASRPRGSSYEQYF.

V and J are TRBV5-5 and TRBJ2-2; 9 bases are shared with TRBD1. Germline CDR1 reads SGHKS; CDR2 reads YYEKEE (reference sequence). Unmatched junction bases numbered 8, after V lost 0 bases and J lost 5 bases. CDR3 length: 17 amino acids. The CDR3 DNA sequence: TGTGCCAGCAGCTTGGGTGGGGGACAGGGCCTTACCGGGGAGCTGTTTTTT. Its protein is CASSLGGGQGLTGELFF.

The rearrangement uses TRBV28 and TRBJ1-5; D perhaps matches TRBD1 (5 bases). The V gene lost 3 bases and the J gene lost 1 base, with 25 bases spanning the gap. This CDR3 spans 20 amino acids. CDR1 MDHEN and CDR2 SYDVKM come from the germline V gene. The DNA for the CDR3 is TGTGCCAGCAGTTTCCGTTCGGCGAGACAGCCACCCCTGAGCAATCAGCCCCAGCATTTT. Protein product: CASSFRSARQPPLSNQPQHF. The full variable domain, its missing parts supplied by reference TRBV28 and TRBJ1-5, is DVKVTQSSRYLVKRTGEKVFLECVQDMDHENMFWYRQDPGLGLRLIYFSYDVKMKEKGDIPEGYSVSREKKERFSLILESASTNQTSMYLCASSFRSARQPPLSNQPQHFGDGTRLSIL.

The chain joins TRBV7-2 to TRBJ2-7, with D maybe TRBD2 (6 bases). This CDR3 comprises 14 residues. From germline, CDR1 is SGHTA and CDR2 FQGNSA. Trimming shortened V by 1 base and J by 3 bases, and 10 bases separated the two germline ends. The CDR3 bases are TGTGCCAGCAGCTTAGGGACTACCATCTACGAGCAGTACTTC. It translates to CASSLGTTIYEQYF.

The J gene is TRBJ2-2, the V gene TRBV7-3; weak D call: TRBD2 (5 bases). Trimming shortened V by 2 bases and J by 5 bases, and 9 bases separated the two germline ends. The CDR3 sequence is 14 residues long. Looked up from germline, CDR1 is SGHTA and CDR2 is FQGTGA. For the CDR3, the DNA is TGTGCCAGCAGCTTAGCGGCGGGTACCGGGGAGCTGTTTTTT. This sequence encodes CASSLAAGTGELFF.

The J gene is TRBJ2-5, the V gene TRBV5-1; D is unresolved. CDR3 length equals 13 residues. Germline V gene data show CDR1 as SGHRS and CDR2 as YFSETQ. The ends were cut back, 3 bases at V and 3 bases at J, with 9 bases in the middle. CDR3 bases: TGCGCCAGCAGCTCCCTCCCTGAAGAGACCCAGTACTTC. It specifies CASSSLPEETQYF.

The chain is built from TRBV18 and TRBJ2-1; 7 positions match TRBD2. Per germline, CDR1 KGHSH and CDR2 LQKENI. With 3 bases clipped from V and 4 bases from J, the junction kept 9 bases outside the gene matches. This CDR3 has 16 amino acids. CDR3: CASSPLLRGSYNEQFF. CDR3 sequence (DNA): TGTGCCAGCTCACCCCTCTTGCGGGGGTCTTACAATGAGCAGTTCTTC.

This clone was seen a few times. The chain employs TRBV7-8 and TRBJ1-4, with a weak D call TRBD1 (5 bases). From germline, CDR1 is SGHVS and CDR2 FQNEAQ. CDR3 length equals 15 residues. V lost 5 bases and J lost 7, with 17 bases in between. The chain's CDR3 is CASSERWGSSEKLFF. The CDR3 DNA is TGTGCCAGCAGCGAGAGGTGGGGCAGCAGTGAAAAACTGTTTTTT.

The V gene is TRBV9, the J gene TRBJ2-5, with 8 bases matching TRBD1. Germline CDR1 is SGDLS and CDR2 is YYNGEE. The CDR3 has 14 residues. The J segment lost 4 bases and the V segment lost 3 bases, leaving 5 bases of the junction unmatched. CDR3 DNA sequence: TGTGCCAGCAGCGCCGGACAGGGTCGAGAGACCCAGTACTTC. It codes for CASSAGQGRETQYF.

The CDR3, as DNA: TGTGCCAGTAGTATAAGGCTAGCGGGATCCTACAATGAGCAGTTCTTC. Translating it yields CASSIRLAGSYNEQFF. The rearrangement joins TRBV19 to TRBJ2-1; the match to TRBD2 covers 9 bases. Germline V lookup: CDR1 LNHDA, CDR2 SQIVND (reference sequence). This CDR3 has 16 residues. The J segment lost 1 base and the V segment lost 2 bases, leaving 3 bases of the junction unmatched.

The V call is TRBV6-5, the J call TRBJ2-7, with a possible D match to TRBD2 (5 bases). Trimming cost V 0 bases and J 0 bases, with 12 bases left between them. CDR3 length: 16 amino acids. Germline loops: CDR1 MNHEY, CDR2 SVGAGI. CDR3 residues: CASSYSGLLSSYEQYF. CDR3 nucleotide sequence: TGTGCCAGCAGTTACTCCGGACTCCTGAGCTCCTACGAGCAGTACTTC.

V and J are TRBV10-3 and TRBJ2-1; 9 bases line up with TRBD2. This CDR3 contains 17 residues. CDR1 is ENHRY, CDR2 SYGVKD, per germline. The ends lost 0 bases at V and 10 bases at J; junction bases unmatched: 13. The CDR3: CAISESKVNAGGQEQFF. The CDR3 nucleotides read TGTGCCATCAGTGAGTCGAAGGTAAACGCGGGGGGGCAGGAGCAGTTCTTC.

This CDR3 reads CASSLNRGPGEQFF. The CDR3 nucleotides are TGTGCCAGCAGCCTGAACAGGGGCCCGGGGGAGCAGTTCTTC. This chain connects TRBV14 to TRBJ2-1; 7 positions match TRBD1. CDR1 is SGHDN and CDR2 is FVKESK in the germline V gene. V shed 4 bases and J 10 bases; nucleotides not matched to a gene: 10. The CDR3 runs to 14 residues.

This clone occurred once. The chain employs TRBV19 and TRBJ2-1; D uncertain. The V gene's germline CDR1 is LNHDA and CDR2 SQIVND (reference sequence). The V gene lost 1 base and the J gene lost 7 bases, with 11 bases spanning the gap. The CDR3 has 14 amino acids. The CDR3, as DNA: TGTGCCAGTAGTATAGGTAGGGTGGGAAATGAGCAGTTCTTC. It translates to CASSIGRVGNEQFF. Complete variable domain (other parts from reference TRBV19 and TRBJ2-1): DGGITQSPKYLFRKEGQNVTLSCEQNLNHDAMYWYRQDPGQGLRLIYYSQIVNDFQKGDIAEGYSVSREKKESFPLTVTSAQKNPTAFYLCASSIGRVGNEQFFGPGTRLTVL.

The chain carries TRBV5-5 and TRBJ1-4, with 11 nucleotides matching TRBD1. The CDR3 covers 14 residues. V trimming: 3 bases; J trimming: 8 bases; junction bases outside the gene matches: 3. Germline V gene sequence: CDR1 SGHKS, CDR2 YYEKEE (reference sequence). CDR3 sequence reads: CASSSGQGGEKLFF. The CDR3 DNA sequence: TGTGCCAGCAGCTCGGGACAGGGGGGAGAAAAACTGTTTTTT.

This chain links TRBV30 with TRBJ2-2, with D unclear. Trimming took 4 bases from V and 8 from J, leaving 14 bases between them. Germline V gene sequence: CDR1 GTSNPN, CDR2 SVGIG (reference sequence). This CDR3 is 13 amino acids long. This CDR3 reads CAWIRNSAGELFF. CDR3 bases: TGTGCCTGGATCCGGAACTCGGCTGGGGAGCTGTTTTTT.

This chain links TRBV6-5 with TRBJ2-5; 9 nucleotides line up with TRBD1. CDR1 is MNHEY, CDR2 SVGAGI, per germline. This CDR3 comprises 12 residues. Unmatched junction bases numbered 14, after V lost 11 bases and J lost 13 bases. The CDR3 nucleotides are TGTGCCGGTCAATCGGACAGGGGTGTATGGTACTTC. Translating it yields CAGQSDRGVWYF.

The rearrangement uses TRBV7-6 and TRBJ1-5, with 9 positions matching TRBD1. The CDR3 runs to 14 residues. CDR1 is SGHVS and CDR2 is FNYEAQ in the germline V gene. Trimming at V came to 1 base and at J to 5 bases, leaving 0 bases not matched to a gene. The DNA of the CDR3 is TGTGCCAGCAGCTTAGGGGACAGGGATCAGCCCCAGCATTTT. Translation gives CASSLGDRDQPQHF.

The chain uses TRBV6-5 and TRBJ1-4; D perhaps matches TRBD1 (6 bases). Between the trimmed V and J ends, which lost 6 bases and 7 bases, there was a span of 18 bases. Germline CDR1 MNHEY, CDR2 SVGAGI. The CDR3 runs 15 residues. This chain's CDR3 is CASSPRTDPFEKLFF. The CDR3 DNA reads as TGTGCCAGCAGCCCGCGGACAGACCCTTTTGAAAAACTGTTTTTT.

The chain employs TRBV5-5 and TRBJ2-7; D call uncertain. CDR3 length: 14 amino acids. The V gene lost 5 bases and the J gene lost 0 bases, with 12 bases spanning the gap. Looked up from germline, CDR1 is SGHKS and CDR2 is YYEKEE (reference sequence). The CDR3 coding sequence is TGTGCCAGCAGTTCTCACTCGAACTCCTACGAGCAGTACTTC. Residues: CASSSHSNSYEQYF.

The CDR3 DNA is TGTGCCAGCAGTGAAGTGGCGCCCCAGGCGGCCAATGAGCAGTTCTTC. Its translation is CASSEVAPQAANEQFF. The genes are TRBV6-1 and TRBJ2-1; D is unresolved. The CDR3 runs 16 residues. V was pared by 1 base and J by 6 bases, with 16 bases between. Germline-derived CDR1 and CDR2 are MNHNS and SASEGT.

A few counts support this clone. The gene calls are TRBV9 and TRBJ2-1, with a tentative D call TRBD2 (6 bases). V lost 0 bases to trimming and J lost 9 bases, with 22 bases between them. CDR1 is SGDLS and CDR2 is YYNGEE in the germline V gene. The CDR3 length is 17 residues. CDR3 loop: CASSVASVAGPVGEQFF. The CDR3, as DNA: TGTGCCAGCAGCGTAGCTAGCGTCGCTGGACCCGTGGGTGAGCAGTTCTTC.

The gene calls are TRBV7-2 and TRBJ1-2; perhaps TRBD1 as D (6 bases). Per germline, CDR1 SGHTA and CDR2 FQGNSA. This CDR3 is built from 16 residues. Trimming stripped 3 bases from V and 4 bases from J, with 18 bases between. The CDR3: CASSLQTGGGGYGYTF. Written as DNA, the CDR3 is TGTGCCAGCAGCTTGCAGACAGGTGGGGGAGGCTATGGCTACACCTTC.